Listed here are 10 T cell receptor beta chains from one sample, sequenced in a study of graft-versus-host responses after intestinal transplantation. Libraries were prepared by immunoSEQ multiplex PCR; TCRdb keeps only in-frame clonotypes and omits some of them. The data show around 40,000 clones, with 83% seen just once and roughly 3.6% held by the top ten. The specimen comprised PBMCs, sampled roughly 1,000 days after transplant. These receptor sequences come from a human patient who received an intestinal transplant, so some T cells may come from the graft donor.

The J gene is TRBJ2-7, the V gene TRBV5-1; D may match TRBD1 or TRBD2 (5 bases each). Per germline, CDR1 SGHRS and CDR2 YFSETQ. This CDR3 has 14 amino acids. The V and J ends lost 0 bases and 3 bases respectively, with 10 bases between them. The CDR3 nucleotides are TGCGCCAGCAGCTTGGCCGGGACCGGCTACGAGCAGTACTTC. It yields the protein CASSLAGTGYEQYF.

The CDR3 DNA reads as TGTGCCATCAGTGAGTCTGGACAGAAAAAGCCCTACGAGCAGTACTTC. Its translation: CAISESGQKKPYEQYF. The genes are TRBV10-3 and TRBJ2-7; D may be TRBD1 (6 bases). The CDR3 loop spans 16 amino acids. Trimming stripped 0 bases from V and 2 bases from J, with 14 bases between. Germline V gene lookup returns CDR1 ENHRY and CDR2 SYGVKD.

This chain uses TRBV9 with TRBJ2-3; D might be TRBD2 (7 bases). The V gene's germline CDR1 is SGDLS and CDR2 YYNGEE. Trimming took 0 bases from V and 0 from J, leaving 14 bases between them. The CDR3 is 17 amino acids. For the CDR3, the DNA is TGTGCCAGCAGCGTAGCTGGGGGGCGGGGGAGCACAGATACGCAGTATTTT. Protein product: CASSVAGGRGSTDTQYF.

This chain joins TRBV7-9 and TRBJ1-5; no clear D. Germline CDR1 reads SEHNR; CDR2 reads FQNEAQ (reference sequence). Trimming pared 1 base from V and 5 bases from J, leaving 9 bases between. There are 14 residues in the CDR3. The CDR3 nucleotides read TGTGCCAGCAGCTTAGAAGGGAGGGATCAGCCCCAGCATTTT. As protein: CASSLEGRDQPQHF.

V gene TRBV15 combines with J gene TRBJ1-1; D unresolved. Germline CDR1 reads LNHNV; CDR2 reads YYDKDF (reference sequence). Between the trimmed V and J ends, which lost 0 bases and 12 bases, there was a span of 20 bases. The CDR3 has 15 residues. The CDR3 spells CATSRDPTTRGVTFF. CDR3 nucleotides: TGTGCCACCAGCAGAGACCCGACGACCCGAGGTGTAACTTTCTTT.

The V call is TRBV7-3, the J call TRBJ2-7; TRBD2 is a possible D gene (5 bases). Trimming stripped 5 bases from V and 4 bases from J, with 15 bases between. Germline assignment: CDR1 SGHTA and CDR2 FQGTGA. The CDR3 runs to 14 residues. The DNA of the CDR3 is TGTGCCAGCAGCCCCCAGCACGGAGGTTACGAGCAGTACTTC. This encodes CASSPQHGGYEQYF.

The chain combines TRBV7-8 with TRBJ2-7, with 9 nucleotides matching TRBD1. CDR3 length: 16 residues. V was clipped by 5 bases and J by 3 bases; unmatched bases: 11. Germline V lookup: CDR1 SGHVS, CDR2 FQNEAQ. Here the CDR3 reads CASSPHWGTGFYEQYF. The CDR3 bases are TGTGCCAGCAGCCCGCACTGGGGGACAGGGTTCTACGAGCAGTACTTC.

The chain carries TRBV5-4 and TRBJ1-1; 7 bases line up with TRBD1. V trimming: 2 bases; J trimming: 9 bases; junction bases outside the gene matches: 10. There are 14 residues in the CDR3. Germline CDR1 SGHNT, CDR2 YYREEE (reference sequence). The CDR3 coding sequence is TGTGCCAGCAGCTTAGGCCGACAGGGACGAAAAGCTTTCTTT. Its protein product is CASSLGRQGRKAFF.

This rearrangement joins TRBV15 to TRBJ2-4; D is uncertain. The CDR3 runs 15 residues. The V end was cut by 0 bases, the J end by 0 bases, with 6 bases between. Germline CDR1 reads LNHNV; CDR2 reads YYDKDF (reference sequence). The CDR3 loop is CATSRDGLAKNIQYF. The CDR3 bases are TGTGCCACCAGCAGAGATGGGTTAGCCAAAAACATTCAGTACTTC. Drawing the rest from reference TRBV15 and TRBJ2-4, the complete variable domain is DAMVIQNPRYQVTQFGKPVTLSCSQTLNHNVMYWYQQKSSQAPKLLFHYYDKDFNNEADTPDNFQSRRPNTSFCFLDIRSPGLGDTAMYLCATSRDGLAKNIQYFGAGTRLSVL.

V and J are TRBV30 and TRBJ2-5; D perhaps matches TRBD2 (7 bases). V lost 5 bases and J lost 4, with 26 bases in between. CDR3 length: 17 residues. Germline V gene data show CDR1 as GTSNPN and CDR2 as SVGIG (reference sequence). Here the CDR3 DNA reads TGTGCCTGGGCCACTGGTCTAGCGGACCCCAGGGGAGAGACCCAGTACTTC. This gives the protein CAWATGLADPRGETQYF.